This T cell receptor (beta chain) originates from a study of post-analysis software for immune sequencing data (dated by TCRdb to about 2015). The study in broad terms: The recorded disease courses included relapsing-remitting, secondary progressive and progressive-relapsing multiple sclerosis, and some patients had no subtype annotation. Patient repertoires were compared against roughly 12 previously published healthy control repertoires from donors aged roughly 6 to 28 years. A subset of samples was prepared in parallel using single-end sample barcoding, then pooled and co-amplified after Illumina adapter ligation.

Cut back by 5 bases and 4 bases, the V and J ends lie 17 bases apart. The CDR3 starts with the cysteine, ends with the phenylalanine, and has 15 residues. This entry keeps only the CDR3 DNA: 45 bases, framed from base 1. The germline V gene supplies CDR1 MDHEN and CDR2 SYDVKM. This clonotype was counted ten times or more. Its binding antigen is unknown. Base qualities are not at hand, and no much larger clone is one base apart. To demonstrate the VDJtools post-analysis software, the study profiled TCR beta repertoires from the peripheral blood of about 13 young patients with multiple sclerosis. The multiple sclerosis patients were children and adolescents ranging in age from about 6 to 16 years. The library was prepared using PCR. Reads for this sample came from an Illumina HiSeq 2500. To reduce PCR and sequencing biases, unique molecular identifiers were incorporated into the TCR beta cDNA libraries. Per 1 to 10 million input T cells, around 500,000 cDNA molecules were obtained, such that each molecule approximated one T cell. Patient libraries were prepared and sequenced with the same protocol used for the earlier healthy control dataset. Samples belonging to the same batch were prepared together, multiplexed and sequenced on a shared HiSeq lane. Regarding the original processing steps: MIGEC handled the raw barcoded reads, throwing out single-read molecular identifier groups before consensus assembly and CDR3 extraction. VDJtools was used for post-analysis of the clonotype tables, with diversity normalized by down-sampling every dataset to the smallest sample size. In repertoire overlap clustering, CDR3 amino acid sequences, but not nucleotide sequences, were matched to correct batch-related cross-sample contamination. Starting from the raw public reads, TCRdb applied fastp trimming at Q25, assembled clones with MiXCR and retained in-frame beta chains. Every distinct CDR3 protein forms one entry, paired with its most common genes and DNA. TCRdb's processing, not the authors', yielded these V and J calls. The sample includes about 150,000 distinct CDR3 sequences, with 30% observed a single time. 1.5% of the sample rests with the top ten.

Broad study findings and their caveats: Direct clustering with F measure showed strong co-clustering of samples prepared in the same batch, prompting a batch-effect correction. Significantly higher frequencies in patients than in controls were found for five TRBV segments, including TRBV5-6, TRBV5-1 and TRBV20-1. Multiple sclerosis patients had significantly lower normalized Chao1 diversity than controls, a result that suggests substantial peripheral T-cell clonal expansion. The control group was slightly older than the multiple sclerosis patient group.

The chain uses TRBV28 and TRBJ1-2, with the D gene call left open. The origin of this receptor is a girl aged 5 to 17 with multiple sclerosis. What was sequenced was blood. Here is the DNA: TGTGCCAGCAGTCCGGGTACGGTGTATCTCTATGGCTACACCTTC. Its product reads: CASSPGTVYLYGYTF.